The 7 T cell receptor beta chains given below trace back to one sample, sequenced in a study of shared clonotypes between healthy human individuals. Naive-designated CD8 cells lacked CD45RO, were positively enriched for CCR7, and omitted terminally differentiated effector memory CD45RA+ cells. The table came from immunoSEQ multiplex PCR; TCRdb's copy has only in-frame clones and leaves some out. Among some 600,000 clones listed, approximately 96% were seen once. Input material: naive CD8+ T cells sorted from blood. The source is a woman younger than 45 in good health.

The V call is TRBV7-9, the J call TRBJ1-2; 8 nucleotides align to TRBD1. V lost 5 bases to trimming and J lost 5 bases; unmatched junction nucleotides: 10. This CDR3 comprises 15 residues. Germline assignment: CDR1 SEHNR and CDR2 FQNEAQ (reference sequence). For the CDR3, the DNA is TGTGCCAGCAGCCAATCGAAAGGACAGGGTTATGGCTACACCTTC. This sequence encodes CASSQSKGQGYGYTF.

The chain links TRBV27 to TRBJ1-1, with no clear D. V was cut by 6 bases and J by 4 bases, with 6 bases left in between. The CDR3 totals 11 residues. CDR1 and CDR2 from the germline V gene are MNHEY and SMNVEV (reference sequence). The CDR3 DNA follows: TGTGCCAGCAGCAACCCCACTGAAGCTTTCTTT. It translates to CASSNPTEAFF.

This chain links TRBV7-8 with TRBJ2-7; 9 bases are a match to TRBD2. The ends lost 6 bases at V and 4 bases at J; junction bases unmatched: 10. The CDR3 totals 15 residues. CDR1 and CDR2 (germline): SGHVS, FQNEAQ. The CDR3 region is CASRAIAGDLYEQYF. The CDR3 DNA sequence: TGTGCCAGCAGGGCAATAGCGGGAGATCTGTACGAGCAGTACTTC.

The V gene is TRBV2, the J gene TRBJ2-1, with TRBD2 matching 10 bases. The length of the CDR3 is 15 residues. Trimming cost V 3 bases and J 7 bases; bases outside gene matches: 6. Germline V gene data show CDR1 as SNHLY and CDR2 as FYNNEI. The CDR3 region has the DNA TGTGCCAGCAGTGAGGGGACTAGCGCTTTAAATGAGCAGTTCTTC. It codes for CASSEGTSALNEQFF. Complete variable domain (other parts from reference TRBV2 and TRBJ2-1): EPEVTQTPSHQVTQMGQEVILRCVPISNHLYFYWYRQILGQKVEFLVSFYNNEISEKSEIFDDQFSVERPDGSNFTLKIRSTKLEDSAMYFCASSEGTSALNEQFFGPGTRLTVL.

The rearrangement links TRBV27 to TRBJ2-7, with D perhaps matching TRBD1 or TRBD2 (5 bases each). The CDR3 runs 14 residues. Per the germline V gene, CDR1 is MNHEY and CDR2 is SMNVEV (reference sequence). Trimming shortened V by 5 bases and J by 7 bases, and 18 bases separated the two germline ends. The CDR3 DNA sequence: TGTGCCAGCAGTGCCATCCGGCTAGCAGGGGAGCAGTACTTC. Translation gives CASSAIRLAGEQYF.

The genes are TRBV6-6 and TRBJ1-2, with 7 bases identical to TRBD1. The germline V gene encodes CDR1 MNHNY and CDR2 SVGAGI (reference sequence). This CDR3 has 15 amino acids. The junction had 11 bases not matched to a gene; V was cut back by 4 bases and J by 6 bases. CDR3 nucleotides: TGTGCCAGCAGTTTATCACAGGGGATTGACCATGGCTACACCTTC. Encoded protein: CASSLSQGIDHGYTF.

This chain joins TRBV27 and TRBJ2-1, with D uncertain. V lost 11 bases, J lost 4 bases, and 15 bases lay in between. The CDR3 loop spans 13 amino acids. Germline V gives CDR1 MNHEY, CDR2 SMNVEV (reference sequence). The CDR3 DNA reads TGTGCCGCCGCCACTGGGCCATACAATGAGCAGTTCTTC. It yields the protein CAAATGPYNEQFF.